What follows are 7 T cell receptor beta chains derived from one specimen sequenced in a study of cytomegalovirus exposure and HLA in healthy donors (dated by TCRdb to about 2017). The library was produced with the immunoSEQ multiplex PCR assay. The multiplex PCR relied on a mix of 60 forward primers for TCR Vbeta segments and 13 reverse primers for TCR Jbeta segments. In its TCRdb copy, this immuneACCESS table keeps in-frame sequences only and misses some clones. Where compared with another copy, unresolved V genes explain less than half of these, and the others have no known cause. For this sample there are more than 55,000 clones; approximately 80% appear just once. The ten largest clones take up around 4.1% of the sample. Material for sequencing was PBMCs. The origin of the receptors is a man aged 25-45 years in good health and CMV-seronegative.

The rearrangement links TRBV7-9 to TRBJ2-2; 9 bases map to TRBD2. Trimming took 8 bases from V and 2 from J; bases not matched to a gene: 6. Germline V gene lookup returns CDR1 SEHNR and CDR2 FQNEAQ (reference sequence). There are 15 residues in the CDR3. The CDR3 sequence is CASRPGLANTGELFF. Written as DNA, the CDR3 is TGTGCCAGCCGACCGGGACTAGCCAACACCGGGGAGCTGTTTTTT.

Only one count was recorded for this clone. The V call is TRBV7-3, the J call TRBJ2-3; D unclear. Germline-derived CDR1 and CDR2 are SGHTA and FQGTGA. V was clipped by 2 bases and J by 1 base, with 7 bases between them. This CDR3 region has 14 residues. In DNA form, the CDR3 reads TGTGCCAGCAGCTTATCAGGTCGCACAGATACGCAGTATTTT. Encoded protein: CASSLSGRTDTQYF.

The chain combines TRBV19 with TRBJ2-5; 7 bases align to TRBD2. CDR1 LNHDA and CDR2 SQIVND come from the germline V gene (reference sequence). V was clipped by 5 bases and J by 4 bases; unmatched bases: 4. The CDR3 is 13 residues long. This CDR3 reads CASSPRTRETQYF. The CDR3, as DNA: TGTGCCAGTAGTCCTCGGACTAGAGAGACCCAGTACTTC.

The rearrangement joins TRBV6-6 to TRBJ1-5, with D perhaps TRBD1 (5 bases). Germline CDR1 is MNHNY and CDR2 is SVGAGI (reference sequence). V was cut by 5 bases and J by 5 bases, with 10 bases left in between. This CDR3 spans 13 amino acids. CDR3 sequence (DNA): TGTGCCAGCAGTCACCAGACAGATCAGCCCCAGCATTTT. Translation: CASSHQTDQPQHF.

The chain couples TRBV10-3 to TRBJ2-5, with a tentative D call TRBD1 (6 bases). The J call may be wrong; the DNA end is better matched by TRBJ2-7. In germline, CDR1 is ENHRY, CDR2 SYGVKD. The CDR3 totals 14 residues. The CDR3 DNA is TGTGCCATCAGTGAGCCGACAGGATCCTACGAGCAGTACTTC. Amino acids: CAISEPTGSYEQYF.

The J gene is TRBJ2-2, the V gene TRBV5-1; no firm D call. V was cut by 0 bases and J by 0 bases, with 6 bases left in between. CDR1 SGHRS and CDR2 YFSETQ come from the germline V gene. CDR3 size: 15 residues. In nucleotides, the CDR3 is TGCGCCAGCAGCTTGGGTCAGACGAACACCGGGGAGCTGTTTTTT. This translates into CASSLGQTNTGELFF.

V gene TRBV7-9 combines with J gene TRBJ2-3; possibly TRBD1 for D (6 bases). Germline V gene data show CDR1 as SEHNR and CDR2 as FQNEAQ (reference sequence). V shed 3 bases and J shed 4 bases, with 14 bases lying between them. The CDR3 length is 15 residues. The CDR3 DNA is TGTGCCAGCAGCTTTTGGTCTCAGGGGCCAGATACGCAGTATTTT. Translating gives CASSFWSQGPDTQYF.